Below, 27 T cell receptor beta chains from the same sample are listed, as sequenced in a study of metastatic and nonmetastatic thyroid tumors. Thyroid surgery was performed in patients who had received no treatment beforehand. MiXCR re-clonotyped the PCR reads for TCRdb. In the table there are 84,000 or so clones, approximately 9% of which are singletons. Sequenced material: blood. The origin of the receptors is a female donor with papillary thyroid cancer or a benign thyroid nodule (not recorded which). Some clones in this sample may be carry-over from other donors' samples.

This clone came up a few times. The chain carries TRBV6-1 and TRBJ1-2, with D perhaps TRBD1 (6 bases). V was shortened by 6 bases and J by 5 bases, with 16 bases between the two germline ends. CDR3 length: 14 amino acids. Germline V gene data show CDR1 as MNHNS and CDR2 as SASEGT. This CDR3 reads CASRPQGAIYGYTF. In DNA, the CDR3 is TGTGCCAGCAGGCCACAGGGTGCGATTTATGGCTACACCTTC.

This clone came up many times. The rearrangement links TRBV9 to TRBJ2-3; no clear D. In germline, CDR1 is SGDLS, CDR2 YYNGEE. CDR3 length: 14 residues. V lost 0 bases to trimming and J lost 1 base, with 6 bases between them. The CDR3 reads CASSVAWGTDTQYF. CDR3 in DNA: TGTGCCAGCAGCGTAGCATGGGGCACAGATACGCAGTATTTT.

The table lists this clone with a few counts. With a much larger clone just one base away, this may be a read error. This specimen includes other DNA sequences encoding the same CDR3. The V and J genes are TRBV19 and TRBJ2-2; 12 bases map to TRBD2. The CDR3 extends over 16 amino acids. Germline CDR1 LNHDA, CDR2 SQIVND (reference sequence). The CDR3 coding sequence is TGTGCCAGTAGTATCCGGACTAGCGGGAACACTGGGGAGCTGTTTTTT. Translated: CASSIRTSGNTGELFF.

In its sample, this clone was seen many times. This rearrangement joins TRBV5-1 to TRBJ2-3; D gene uncertain. CDR3 size: 15 residues. Germline CDR1 is SGHRS and CDR2 is YFSETQ. V lost 0 bases and J lost 0, with 8 bases in between. The CDR3 sequence is CASSLGRPSTDTQYF. DNA for the CDR3: TGCGCCAGCAGCTTGGGACGTCCCAGCACAGATACGCAGTATTTT.

At least ten counts were recorded for this clone. The chain carries TRBV9 and TRBJ2-2; D remains ambiguous. The germline V and J ends were trimmed by 5 bases and 2 bases, with 7 bases remaining between them. This CDR3 has 13 residues. Looked up from germline, CDR1 is SGDLS and CDR2 is YYNGEE. CDR3 region: CASSSINTGELFF. CDR3 in DNA: TGTGCCAGCAGTTCCATCAACACCGGGGAGCTGTTTTTT.

This clone was seen ten or more times. V usage is TRBV6-1 and J usage is TRBJ1-1; D is unclear. Between the trimmed V and J ends, which lost 8 bases and 0 bases, there was a span of 7 bases. There are 12 residues in the CDR3. Germline V gene data show CDR1 as MNHNS and CDR2 as SASEGT. The CDR3 here is CASSRMNTEAFF. The CDR3 DNA reads TGTGCCAGCTCCAGAATGAACACTGAAGCTTTCTTT.

The rearrangement links TRBV9 to TRBJ1-2, with D perhaps matching TRBD1 (5 bases). V was cut by 3 bases and J by 7 bases, with 16 bases left in between. The CDR3 consists of 14 residues. The germline V gene encodes CDR1 SGDLS and CDR2 YYNGEE. The CDR3, as DNA: TGTGCCAGCAGCGCGGGGACGGTGATGTTTGGCTACACCTTC. Translated: CASSAGTVMFGYTF.

This clone was seen more than once but under ten times. The genes are TRBV2 and TRBJ2-4; unclear D gene. This CDR3 is built from 16 residues. V was shortened by 3 bases and J by 0 bases, with 12 bases between the two germline ends. CDR1 and CDR2 from the germline V gene are SNHLY and FYNNEI. The CDR3 coding sequence is TGTGCCAGCAGTGATTGGGCCTCATCAGCCAAAAACATTCAGTACTTC. Translation gives CASSDWASSAKNIQYF.

This clone showed up just a few times. At one end, the junction sequence differs from germline, possibly due to a read error. The chain employs TRBV12-3 or TRBV12-4 and TRBJ2-4; the D gene is possibly TRBD1 (6 bases). CDR3 length equals 17 residues. CDR3 bases: TGTGCCAGCAGTCCGACCCCGGACAGCTTAGCCAAAAACATTCGGTACTTC. Translated, it gives CASSPTPDSLAKNIRYF.

This clone was detected many times. The chain joins TRBV2 to TRBJ2-2; 9 nucleotides agree with TRBD2. CDR3 length equals 15 residues. The V segment lost 7 bases and the J segment 6 bases; nucleotides outside the gene matches: 9. From germline, CDR1 is SNHLY and CDR2 FYNNEI. DNA for the CDR3: TGTGCCAGCACCTCCCAGCGGGGGGCATCCGGGGAGCTGTTTTTT. Amino acid sequence: CASTSQRGASGELFF.

This clone was recorded many times. The rearrangement uses TRBV6-1 and TRBJ2-7; tentatively, D is TRBD1 (6 bases). Germline V gene lookup returns CDR1 MNHNS and CDR2 SASEGT. The CDR3 sequence is 16 residues long. Trimming removed 4 bases from V and 4 bases from J, with 20 bases in between. The CDR3 region is CASSVSRDMSAYEQYF. CDR3 in DNA: TGTGCCAGCAGTGTTAGCCGGGACATGTCGGCATACGAGCAGTACTTC.

This clone was seen a handful of times. The chain recombines TRBV11-2 with TRBJ1-1, with D maybe TRBD1 (5 bases). Germline V gives CDR1 SGHAT, CDR2 FQNNGV. Trimming stripped 0 bases from V and 3 bases from J, with 11 bases between. This CDR3 contains 15 residues. The DNA for the CDR3 is TGTGCCAGCAGCTTAGATCCAGGGAGGCACACTGAAGCTTTCTTT. Protein: CASSLDPGRHTEAFF.

There are many counts of this clone. The chain carries TRBV5-8 and TRBJ1-3, with unresolved D. V dropped 0 bases and J dropped 3 bases, with 4 bases sitting between them. Germline-derived CDR1 and CDR2 are SGHTS and YDEGEE. CDR3 length: 13 residues. CDR3 residues: CASSLDSGNTIYF. Written as DNA, the CDR3 is TGTGCCAGCAGCTTGGACAGTGGAAACACCATATATTTT.

The V gene is TRBV20-1, the J gene TRBJ2-2; unclear D gene. The germline V gene encodes CDR1 DFQATT and CDR2 SNEGSKA (reference sequence). The CDR3 is made up of 14 amino acids. CDR3 protein: CSAKGPEEYGELFF. CDR3 DNA: TGCAGCGCCAAGGGTCCCGAGGAATACGGGGAGCTGTTTTTT.

This clone was seen only a few times. V and J are TRBV4-3 and TRBJ1-1, with D perhaps TRBD1 (6 bases). The CDR3 is made up of 17 amino acids. V lost 5 bases to trimming and J lost 0 bases, with 19 bases between them. Germline CDR1 is LGHNA and CDR2 is YSLEER. CDR3 sequence (DNA): TGCGCCAGCAGCTATCCCTTCGAGGGGGGAATGAACACTGAAGCTTTCTTT. Its protein is CASSYPFEGGMNTEAFF.

At least ten counts were recorded for this clone. The rearrangement uses TRBV7-3 and TRBJ2-3, with 8 positions matching TRBD2. Germline V gene sequence: CDR1 SGHTA, CDR2 FQGTGA. The length of the CDR3 is 14 residues. V lost 4 bases, J lost 5 bases, and 5 bases stayed unmatched. The CDR3 coding sequence is TGTGCCAGCAGCTCGGTAGCGGGGAGAGATACGCAGTATTTT. This gives the protein CASSSVAGRDTQYF.

There are many counts of this clone. J is TRBJ2-7 and V is TRBV4-1; weak D call: TRBD2 (5 bases). CDR3 length: 14 amino acids. CDR1 is MGHRA and CDR2 is YSYEKL in the germline V gene. The V end lost 2 bases, the J end lost 5 bases, and 13 bases lay between the germline ends. The CDR3 DNA is TGCGCCAGCAGCCAAAGACCGGGATCCCACGAGCAGTACTTC. Protein product: CASSQRPGSHEQYF.

This clone was seen many times. The rearrangement joins TRBV7-3 to TRBJ2-1; 8 nucleotides align to TRBD2. Per the germline V gene, CDR1 is SGHTA and CDR2 is FQGTGA. CDR3 size: 16 residues. J lost 3 bases, V lost 5 bases, and 9 bases had no gene match. CDR3 region: CASSVSSGAGYNEQFF. CDR3 bases: TGTGCCAGCAGCGTAAGTAGCGGGGCTGGCTACAATGAGCAGTTCTTC.

In this sample, this clone turned up many times. The genes are TRBV6-5 and TRBJ1-2; tentatively, D is TRBD1 (5 bases). Germline V gene lookup returns CDR1 MNHEY and CDR2 SVGAGI. The CDR3 sequence is 16 residues long. V was shortened by 3 bases and J by 4 bases, with 18 bases between the two germline ends. The CDR3 reads CASSYRGGVVSYGYTF. The CDR3 DNA reads as TGTGCCAGCAGTTATAGGGGAGGGGTAGTGAGCTATGGCTACACCTTC.

This clone has a count of ten or more. This chain uses TRBV6-1 with TRBJ1-5; D is undetermined. Germline CDR1 MNHNS, CDR2 SASEGT. The CDR3 runs to 14 residues. Between the trimmed V and J ends, which lost 5 bases and 3 bases, there was a span of 11 bases. In nucleotides, the CDR3 is TGTGCCAGCAGTTCCTACCCAGCCAATCAGCCCCAGCATTTT. Translating it yields CASSSYPANQPQHF.

V gene TRBV20-1 combines with J gene TRBJ2-7; TRBD1 might be the D (6 bases). Germline V gene data show CDR1 as DFQATT and CDR2 as SNEGSKA (reference sequence). The CDR3 has 14 amino acids. Trimming removed 6 bases at V and 0 bases at J, with 15 bases between. This chain's CDR3 is CSATEQGHSYEQYF. The DNA of the CDR3 is TGCAGTGCAACCGAGCAGGGGCACTCCTACGAGCAGTACTTC.

This clone has at least ten counts. The chain has TRBV12-3 or TRBV12-4 and TRBJ1-2; D is unresolved. This CDR3 has 11 amino acids. V gave up 6 bases and J gave up 8 bases, with 10 bases separating them. The CDR3 is CASSPGWGYTF. In nucleotides, the CDR3 is TGTGCCAGCAGCCCTGGGTGGGGCTACACCTTC.

Only a few counts were recorded for this clone. Possible read error: a much larger clone is one base away. No DNA is shown, since the ends of the CDR3 on it are uncertain; the CDR3 is the one TCRdb lists. The V call is TRBV2, the J call TRBJ2-1; TRBD1 is the table's D call and was not checked against the DNA. The CDR3 length equals 14 residues, ends included. Germline CDR1 SNHLY, CDR2 FYNNEI. The CDR3 sequence: CASDWGTGIGEQLF.

This clone was detected ten times or more. The CDR3 DNA sequence: TGTGCCAGCAGCATTCCGCGGGGCGCGTACGAGCAGTACTTC. This encodes CASSIPRGAYEQYF. The chain couples TRBV5-6 to TRBJ2-7; D is possibly TRBD2 (6 bases). This CDR3 has 14 residues. Germline values: CDR1 SGHDT, CDR2 YYEEEE. V dropped 4 bases and J dropped 4 bases, with 15 bases sitting between them.

This clone was seen repeatedly, ten times or more. V is TRBV5-1 and J is TRBJ1-6; no firm D call. Germline assignment: CDR1 SGHRS and CDR2 YFSETQ. The CDR3 sequence is 13 residues long. Trimming shortened V by 3 bases and J by 8 bases, and 9 bases separated the two germline ends. CDR3 amino acids: CASSSYKYSPLHF. For the CDR3, the DNA is TGCGCCAGCAGCTCATACAAGTATTCACCCCTCCACTTT.

This clone has at least ten counts. The rearrangement links TRBV2 to TRBJ2-1; possible D gene TRBD1, 6 bases. The V gene lost 1 base and the J gene lost 9 bases, with 13 bases spanning the gap. Germline V lookup: CDR1 SNHLY, CDR2 FYNNEI. The CDR3 consists of 14 residues. CDR3 nucleotides: TGTGCCAGCAGTGAAGAAGACAGGTTCGGTGAGCAGTTCTTC. Its protein product is CASSEEDRFGEQFF.

This clone showed up many times. The V gene is TRBV5-1, the J gene TRBJ2-3; maybe TRBD1 (6 bases). Trimming shortened V by 4 bases and J by 0 bases, and 12 bases separated the two germline ends. CDR1 and CDR2 from the germline V gene are SGHRS and YFSETQ. This CDR3 is built from 15 residues. CDR3: CASSPSGQSTDTQYF. In DNA form, the CDR3 reads TGCGCCAGCAGCCCCTCCGGACAGAGCACAGATACGCAGTATTTT.